The sequence of this T cell receptor beta chain was determined in a study of PD-L1 blockade in urothelial cancer. The CDR3 covers 14 residues. V was shortened by 2 bases and J by 2 bases, with 9 bases between the two germline ends. Germline V gene data show CDR1 as MNHNS and CDR2 as SASEGT. This sample's time point: peripheral blood 6 weeks after treatment start. Spiked synthetic TCR analogs estimated absolute template abundance per PCR. Produced via immunoSEQ multiplex PCR; TCRdb's table is partial and in-frame only. Of approximately 18,000 clones in the sample, over 75% were seen once. This sequence joins TRBV6-1 and TRBJ2-5; a weak D match, TRBD1 (6 bases). The sequences come from PBMCs, collected around atezolizumab (anti-PD-L1) treatment. The receptor was derived from a man aged 45-65 years with urothelial cancer. The CDR3 sequence is CASSESQGQETQYF. The CDR3 nucleotides are TGTGCCAGCAGTGAATCCCAGGGGCAAGAGACCCAGTACTTC.